This T cell receptor (beta chain) was identified during a study of OX40 agonist ivuxolimab in advanced cancers. Study findings and constraints: Expanded peripheral T cell antigen specificity was not determined.

Trimming pared 1 base from V and 6 bases from J, leaving 16 bases between. From germline, CDR1 is SGHTA and CDR2 FQGNSA. The CDR3 is 15 amino acids. For this clone: What it binds is not known.

The method was immunoSEQ multiplex PCR; TCRdb's version includes in-frame clones alone and lacks a portion of them. The table records some 84,000 clones, around 92% of them present only once. The source was CD4+ or CD8+ T cells sorted from blood, collected in a trial of the OX40 agonist ivuxolimab. The chain carries TRBV7-2 and TRBJ2-7, with D hard to call. This clonotype was obtained from an adult with an advanced solid tumor such as melanoma, head and neck, liver or kidney cancer. DNA of the CDR3: TGTGCCAGCAGCTTAGATTACAGTCTCAACAGCGAGCAGTACTTC. It translates to CASSLDYSLNSEQYF. Full variable domain (remainder filled in from reference TRBV7-2 and TRBJ2-7): GAGVSQSPSNKVTEKGKDVELRCDPISGHTALYWYRQSLGQGLEFLIYFQGNSAPDKSGLPSDRFSAERTGGSVSTLTIQRTQQEDSAVYLCASSLDYSLNSEQYFGPGTRLTVT.